These T cell receptor beta chains were read from a single sample in a study of T cells after yellow fever vaccination. One entry per CDR3 protein results from TCRdb running MiXCR on the 5' RACE reads. The sample has about 32,000 distinct CDR3 sequences; around 6.7% are singletons. The sample consisted of PBMCs, either bulk or a sorted T-cell subset (CD4+, CD8+, memory, or dextramer-sorted; not recorded which), taken on the day of the first yellow fever vaccination. These receptor sequences come from a man between 18 and 35 years old who received the YFV17D yellow fever vaccine. The CDR3 runs from the conserved cysteine through the conserved F or W. The D gene is left open where the match is weak. Clone sizes are given selectively: once, few, many, or a class where the clone is expanded.

size	V	D	J	DNA	CDR3
many	TRBV7-9	.	TRBJ1-1	TGTGCCAGCAGCTTAGAGGGATCCAACACTGAAGCTTTCTTT	CASSLEGSNTEAFF
few	TRBV6-5	.	TRBJ1-6	TGTGCCAGCAGTTACTCGGCTACTCTAAGGGTTAACGATGGATCACCCCTCCACTTT	CASSYSATLRVNDGSPLHF
many	TRBV6-4	TRBD2	TRBJ2-5	TGTGCCAGCAGCCGAACTAGCGGGGGGCAAGAGACCCAGTACTTC	CASSRTSGGQETQYF
many	TRBV4-2	TRBD1	TRBJ1-6	TGTGCCAGCAGCCAATTGACAGGGTCGAATTCACCCCTCCACTTT	CASSQLTGSNSPLHF
many	TRBV11-2	.	TRBJ2-3	TGTGCCAGCAGCTTAGGGGGGGGGCCAGATACGCAGTATTTT	CASSLGGGPDTQYF
.	TRBV10-3	.	TRBJ2-3	TGTGCCATCAGTGCCCCTGATACGCAGTATTTT	CAISAPDTQYF
many	TRBV9	.	TRBJ2-5	TGTGCCAGCAGCGTAGAGGGGACGGCCCTCGGGGAGACCCAGTACTTC	CASSVEGTALGETQYF
many	TRBV3-1	TRBD2	TRBJ2-5	TGTGCCAGCAGCCCGGGACTAGCCGGCAAGCAAGAGACCCAGTACTTC	CASSPGLAGKQETQYF
many	TRBV27	TRBD1	TRBJ1-6	TGTGCCAGTAAAATACAGGGGGCAGCGGGAAATTCACCCCTCCACTTT	CASKIQGAAGNSPLHF
many	TRBV3-1	.	TRBJ2-5	TGTGCCAGCAGCCCCCCCGCCCAAGAGACCCAGTACTTC	CASSPPAQETQYF
many	TRBV4-2	TRBD2	TRBJ2-3	TGTGCCAGCAGCCAGAAGCGGGGGAGCACAGATACGCAGTATTTT	CASSQKRGSTDTQYF
many	TRBV7-7	TRBD1	TRBJ2-3	TGTGCTAGCAGCCTACAGGGGGCCCCCACAGATACGCAGTATTTT	CASSLQGAPTDTQYF
many	TRBV4-2	.	TRBJ1-5	TGTGCCAGCAGCCAAGTTGCTAACGGAATAGATCAGCCCCAGCATTTT	CASSQVANGIDQPQHF
many	TRBV2	.	TRBJ2-1	TGTGCCAGCGTAAAGGGGTTGGTGATTAATGAGCAGTTCTTC	CASVKGLVINEQFF
few	TRBV20-1	.	TRBJ2-5	TGCAGTGCAGGAAGGGGGGCCCCAGAGACCCAGTACTTC	CSAGRGAPETQYF
few	TRBV10-3	.	TRBJ1-6	TGTGCCATCAGTGAGCGGCAGGGGTCCTATAATTCACCCCTCCACTTT	CAISERQGSYNSPLHF
few	TRBV20-1	.	TRBJ2-3	TGCAGTGCTAGAATACAGGGTAGGGGAGGGGGCACAGATACGCAGTATTTT	CSARIQGRGGGTDTQYF
many	TRBV4-3	TRBD1	TRBJ2-2	TGCGCCAGCAGCCCGGACAGGGGGAGCGGGGAGCTGTTTTTT	CASSPDRGSGELFF
.	TRBV30	.	TRBJ2-7	TGTGCCTGGCGTGTACAGGTCCATTACGAGCAGTACTTC	CAWRVQVHYEQYF
few	TRBV4-1	TRBD1	TRBJ1-5	TGCGCCAGCAGCCAAGATTTCCGCGGAGGACAGGGCATATATAGCAATCAGCCCCAGCATTTT	CASSQDFRGGQGIYSNQPQHF
.	TRBV7-2	TRBD1	TRBJ1-6	TGTGCCAGCAGCTCGGGACAGGGGACATATAATTCACCCCTCCACTTT	CASSSGQGTYNSPLHF
many	TRBV7-9	.	TRBJ2-2	TGTGCCAGCAGGGCTCCGAGGAGAGGGGACACCGGGGAGCTGTTTTTT	CASRAPRRGDTGELFF
many	TRBV4-3	TRBD2	TRBJ2-3	TGCGCCAGCAGCCAAGGCTGGACTAGCGGGGGCGCAGATACGCAGTATTTT	CASSQGWTSGGADTQYF
many	TRBV18	.	TRBJ1-1	TGTGCCAGCTCACCCCCGGGGGCGGAGAACACTGAAGCTTTCTTT	CASSPPGAENTEAFF
few	TRBV7-6	TRBD1	TRBJ2-1	TGTGCCAGCAGCTTAGAACCGGGACAGGGGGGATACAATGAGCAGTTCTTC	CASSLEPGQGGYNEQFF
many	TRBV4-2	TRBD1	TRBJ1-5	TGTGCCAGCAGCGAAGCCGGGACAGGTTATAGCAATCAGCCCCAGCATTTT	CASSEAGTGYSNQPQHF
many	TRBV12-3/TRBV12-4	.	TRBJ1-1	TGTGCCACACGGCCACTTGTCACTGAAGCTTTCTTT	CATRPLVTEAFF
.	TRBV5-6	.	TRBJ2-7	TGTGCCAGCAGCCCGATTAGCGGCGGCGAGCAGTACTTC	CASSPISGGEQYF
many	TRBV7-2	TRBD2	TRBJ2-3	TGTGCCAGCAGCTGGGCTAGCGGGGTTGCAGATACGCAGTATTTT	CASSWASGVADTQYF
many	TRBV4-2	TRBD2	TRBJ2-5	TGTGCCAGCAGCCAGTCAAGAAGCGGGGGGGCCCGGGCGGAGACCCAGTACTTC	CASSQSRSGGARAETQYF
many	TRBV7-2	TRBD1	TRBJ2-3	TGTGCCAGCAGCTCGGTGACAGGGCGAAATACGCAGTATTTT	CASSSVTGRNTQYF
many	TRBV3-1	TRBD1	TRBJ2-5	TGTGCCAGCAGCCACCGTGGACAGGGGGGTGAGACCCAGTACTTC	CASSHRGQGGETQYF
many	TRBV12-5	TRBD2	TRBJ2-5	TGTGCTAGTGGCCGAGGACTAGCGGGACAGACCCAGTACTTC	CASGRGLAGQTQYF
many	TRBV15	TRBD1	TRBJ2-1	TGTGCCACCAGCAGAGTAACAGGGGGTGTCAATGAGCAGTTCTTC	CATSRVTGGVNEQFF
many	TRBV27	TRBD2	TRBJ2-1	TGTGCCAGCAGTGACTTTGCGGGGGGGCTGGGTGAGCAGTTCTTC	CASSDFAGGLGEQFF
.	TRBV20-1	.	TRBJ1-5	TGCAGTGCCCGAGCGGGGGGGGGTCAGCCCCAGCATTTT	CSARAGGGQPQHF
many	TRBV6-2/TRBV6-3	.	TRBJ2-1	TGTGCCAGCAGTTACGCCCACAATGAGCAGTTCTTC	CASSYAHNEQFF
many	TRBV12-5	.	TRBJ2-6	TGTGCTAGTGACGGAGCTGGGGCCAACGTCCTGACTTTC	CASDGAGANVLTF
many	TRBV7-2	.	TRBJ2-2	TGTGCCAGCAGCTTTAGTCCCACCGGGGAGCTGTTTTTT	CASSFSPTGELFF
many	TRBV6-5	.	TRBJ1-1	TGTGCCAGCAGTTACTCAACGGAAATGAACACTGAAGCTTTCTTT	CASSYSTEMNTEAFF
many	TRBV20-1	TRBD2	TRBJ2-3	TGCAGTGCTCCTGGGGCTAGCGGGGGCACAGATACGCAGTATTTT	CSAPGASGGTDTQYF
many	TRBV4-2	.	TRBJ1-3	TGTGCCAGCAGCCAAGATTCCGGCCCTGGAAACACCATATATTTT	CASSQDSGPGNTIYF
few	TRBV5-1	.	TRBJ2-1	TGCGCCAGCAAACCCAGGGTTTTCTCGAATGAGCAGTTCTTC	CASKPRVFSNEQFF
.	TRBV6-2/TRBV6-3	TRBD1	TRBJ1-5	TGTGCCAGCAGCCTTGGGACAGTCAGCAATCAGCCCCAGCATTTT	CASSLGTVSNQPQHF
few	TRBV6-1	.	TRBJ1-4	TGTGCCAGCAGTGCGACAGCAACTAATGAAAAACTGTTTTTT	CASSATATNEKLFF
many	TRBV3-1	.	TRBJ1-2	TGTGCCAGCAGCCAGGGACCCTACTATGGCTACACCTTC	CASSQGPYYGYTF
.	TRBV15	TRBD1	TRBJ1-3	TGTGCCACCAGCGTCGGGAACAGGGGTGTAGGAAACACCATATATTTT	CATSVGNRGVGNTIYF